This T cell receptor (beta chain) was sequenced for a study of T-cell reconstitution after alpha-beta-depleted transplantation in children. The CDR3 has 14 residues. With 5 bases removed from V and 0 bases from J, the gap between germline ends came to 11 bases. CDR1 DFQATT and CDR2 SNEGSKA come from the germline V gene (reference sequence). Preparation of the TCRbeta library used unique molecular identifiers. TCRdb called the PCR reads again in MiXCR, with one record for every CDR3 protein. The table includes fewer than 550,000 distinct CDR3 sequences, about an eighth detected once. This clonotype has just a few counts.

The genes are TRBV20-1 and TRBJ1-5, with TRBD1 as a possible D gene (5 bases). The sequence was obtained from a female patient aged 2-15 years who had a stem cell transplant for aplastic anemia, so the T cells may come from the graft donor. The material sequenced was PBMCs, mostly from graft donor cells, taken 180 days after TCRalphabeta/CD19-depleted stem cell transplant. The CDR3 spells CSAYDRNSNQPQHF. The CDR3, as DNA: TGCAGTGCTTATGACAGAAATAGCAATCAGCCCCAGCATTTT.